Below are 3 T cell receptor beta chains sequenced from a single sample in a study of CD8+ T cells in alopecia areata. The authors extracted RNA and reverse transcribed it into cDNA as the sequencing template. Clones were sequenced by immunoSEQ multiplex PCR, and TCRdb holds only the in-frame ones, with some missing. The sample shows approximately 43,000 clones, 55% to 75% of them seen only once. Treatment reported: oral pan-JAK inhibitor, 5-10 mg twice daily. This specimen consisted of CD8+ T cells sorted from blood, obtained at week 4, from a patient treated with tofacitinib. The receptors derive from a human donor with alopecia areata.

The J gene is TRBJ1-3, the V gene TRBV30, with D possibly matching TRBD1 (6 bases). Germline V lookup: CDR1 GTSNPN, CDR2 SVGIG (reference sequence). V shed 1 base and J shed 3 bases, with 10 bases lying between them. The CDR3 is 14 amino acids. CDR3 protein: CAWSAGHNGNTIYF. The DNA of the CDR3 is TGTGCCTGGAGTGCGGGACACAATGGAAACACCATATATTTT.

The chain combines TRBV5-6 with TRBJ2-5; D is uncertain. The length of the CDR3 is 11 residues. The V gene lost 3 bases and the J gene lost 6 bases, with 6 bases spanning the gap. Germline values: CDR1 SGHDT, CDR2 YYEEEE. CDR3 nucleotides: TGTGCCAGCAGCTCTGGGAAGACCCAGTACTTC. This sequence encodes CASSSGKTQYF.

The rearrangement joins TRBV13 to TRBJ1-1; D unresolved. This CDR3 is 13 amino acids long. Trimming cost V 2 bases and J 4 bases, with 8 bases left between them. CDR1 is PRHDT, CDR2 FYEKMQ, per germline (reference sequence). This CDR3 reads CASSLKDGTEAFF. The CDR3 DNA follows: TGTGCCAGCAGCTTAAAGGACGGCACTGAAGCTTTCTTT.